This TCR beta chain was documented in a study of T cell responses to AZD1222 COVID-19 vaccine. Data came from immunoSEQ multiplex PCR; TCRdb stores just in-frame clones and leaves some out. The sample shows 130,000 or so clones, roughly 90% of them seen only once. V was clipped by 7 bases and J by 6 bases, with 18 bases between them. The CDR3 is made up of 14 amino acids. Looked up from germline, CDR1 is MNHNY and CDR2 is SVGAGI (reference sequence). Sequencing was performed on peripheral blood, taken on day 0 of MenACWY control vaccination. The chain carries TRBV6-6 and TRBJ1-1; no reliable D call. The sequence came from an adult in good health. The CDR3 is CASTPPSPPAEAFF. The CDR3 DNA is TGTGCCAGCACCCCCCCCTCCCCCCCAGCTGAAGCTTTCTTT.